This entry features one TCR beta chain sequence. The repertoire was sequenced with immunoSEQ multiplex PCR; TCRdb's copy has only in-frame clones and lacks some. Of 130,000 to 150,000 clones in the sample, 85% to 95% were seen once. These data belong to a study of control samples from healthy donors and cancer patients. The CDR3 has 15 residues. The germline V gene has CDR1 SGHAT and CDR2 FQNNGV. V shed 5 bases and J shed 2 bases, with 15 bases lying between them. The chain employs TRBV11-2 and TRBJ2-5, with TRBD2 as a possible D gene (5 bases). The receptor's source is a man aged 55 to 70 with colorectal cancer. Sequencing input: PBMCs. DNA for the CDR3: TGTGCCAGCAGCCCCGGTGGACTTCTACAAGAGACCCAGTACTTC. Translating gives CASSPGGLLQETQYF.